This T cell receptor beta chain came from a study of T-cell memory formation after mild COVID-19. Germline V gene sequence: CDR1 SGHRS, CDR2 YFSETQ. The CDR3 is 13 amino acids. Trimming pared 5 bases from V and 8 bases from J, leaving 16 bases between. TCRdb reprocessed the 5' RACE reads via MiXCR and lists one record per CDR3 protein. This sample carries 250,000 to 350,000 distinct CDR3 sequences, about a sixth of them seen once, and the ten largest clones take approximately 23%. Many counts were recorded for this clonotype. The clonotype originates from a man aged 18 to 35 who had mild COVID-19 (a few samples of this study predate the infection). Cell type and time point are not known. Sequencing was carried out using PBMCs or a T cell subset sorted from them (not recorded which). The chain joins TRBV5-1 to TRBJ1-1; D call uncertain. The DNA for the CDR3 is TGCGCCAGCAGGCCGCGGGTCGAGGCCGAAGCTTTCTTT. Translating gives CASRPRVEAEAFF.